This T cell receptor beta chain was captured in a study of CD8 T cells in ankylosing spondylitis (dated by TCRdb to about 2017). Looking at the study overall: T cell receptor beta repertoires were profiled in healthy donors and ankylosing spondylitis patients so that disease-linked TCR variants could be found. The whole study cohort included 85 to 120 healthy donors and around 25 ankylosing spondylitis patients. Peripheral blood was sampled, and synovial fluid was additionally collected from ankylosing spondylitis patients.

General conclusions and limits of the study: Some of the motif variants had been reported before in the synovial fluid and blood of reactive arthritis patients, a finding that suggests common disease-initiation mechanisms. In peripheral blood, the disease-linked clones were found at relatively low frequencies and had a CD8+ phenotype. According to the report, matched synovial fluid samples from ankylosing spondylitis patients were significantly enriched for the disease-linked clones. Blood from ankylosing spondylitis patients appeared to be characterized by a TCR beta motif made up of under ten highly homologous amino acid variants.

Details on this clonotype: Its antigen remains unidentified. No base quality information exists; no much larger clone differs at one position.

The germline V gene encodes CDR1 ENHRY and CDR2 SYGVKD. V lost 5 bases and J lost 6 bases; the stretch between them is 11 bases long. The CDR3 has 12 amino acids, counting the end cysteine and phenylalanine. Only the CDR3 region is kept as DNA, spanning 36 bases read in frame from base 1. Sequencing was carried out with an Illumina HiSeq 2500. Quantitative 5'-RACE with molecular barcodes was the method used to prepare the TCR beta libraries. The original pipeline was this. A new computational method, built on a probabilistic model of VDJ rearrangement, was used to identify disease-linked TCR variants. Through fastp at Q25 and MiXCR, TCRdb rebuilt clones from the public reads, retaining in-frame beta chains. Rows are combined by CDR3 protein, so each entry shows the most common genes and DNA. TCRdb's processing, not the authors' own work, is the source of the V and J calls. Across this sample there are 700,000 to 1,000,000 distinct CDR3 sequences, with roughly 12% seen only once. The top ten constitute about 0.49% of the sample.

The sample was blood, either unsorted or a sorted T cell fraction (not recorded which). This chain joins TRBV10-3 to TRBJ2-7; no D gene call is confident. This TCR derives from a male donor with ankylosing spondylitis. The CDR3 protein: CAISRAPGEQYF. The nucleotide sequence is TGTGCCATCAGTCGGGCCCCCGGCGAGCAGTACTTC.